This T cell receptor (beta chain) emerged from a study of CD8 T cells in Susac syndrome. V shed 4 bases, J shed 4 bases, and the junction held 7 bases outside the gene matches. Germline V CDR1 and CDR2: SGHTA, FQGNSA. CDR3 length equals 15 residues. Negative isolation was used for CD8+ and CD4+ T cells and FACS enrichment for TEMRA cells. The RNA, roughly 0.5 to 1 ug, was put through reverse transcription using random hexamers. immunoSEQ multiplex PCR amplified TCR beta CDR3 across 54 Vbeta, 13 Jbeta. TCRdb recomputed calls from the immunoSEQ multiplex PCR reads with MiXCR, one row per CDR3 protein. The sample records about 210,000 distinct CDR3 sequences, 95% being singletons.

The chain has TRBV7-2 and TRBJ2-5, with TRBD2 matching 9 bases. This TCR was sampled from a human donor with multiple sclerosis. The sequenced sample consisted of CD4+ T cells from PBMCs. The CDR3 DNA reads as TGTGCCAGCAGCTCTGGAGCGGGGGGCCTAGAGACCCAGTACTTC. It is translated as CASSSGAGGLETQYF.